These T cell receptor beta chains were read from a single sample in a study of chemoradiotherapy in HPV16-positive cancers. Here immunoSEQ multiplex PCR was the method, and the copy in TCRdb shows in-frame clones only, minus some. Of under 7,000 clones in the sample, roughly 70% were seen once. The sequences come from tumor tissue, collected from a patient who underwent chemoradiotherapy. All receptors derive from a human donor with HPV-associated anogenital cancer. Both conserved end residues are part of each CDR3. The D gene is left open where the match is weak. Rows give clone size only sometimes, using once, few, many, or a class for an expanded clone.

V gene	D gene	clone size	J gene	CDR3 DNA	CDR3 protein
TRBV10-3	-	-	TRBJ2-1	TGTGCCATCAGTGGGGGATTTCTGGGATGGGAGCAGTTCTTC	CAISGGFLGWEQFF
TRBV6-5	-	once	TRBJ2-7	TGTGCCAGCTCTAGAGGCCAGTCCACCTACGAGCAGTACTTC	CASSRGQSTYEQYF
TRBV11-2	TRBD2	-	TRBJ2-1	TGTGCCAGCAGCTTATTAGGGACTAGCGGGATACTGGGCTACAATGAGCAGTTCTTC	CASSLLGTSGILGYNEQFF
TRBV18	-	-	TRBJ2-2	TGTGCCAGCTCACCACTGGGGGTCGGGGAGCTGTTTTTT	CASSPLGVGELFF
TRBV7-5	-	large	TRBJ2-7	TGTGTCAGAAGCTTGGCAGGGGATGAACAGCGGGAGGTCGAGCAGTACTTC	CVRSLAGDEQREVEQYF
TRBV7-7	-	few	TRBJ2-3	TGTGCCAGCAGCTTTAGGGCCGGGGGCACAGATACGCAGTATTTT	CASSFRAGGTDTQYF
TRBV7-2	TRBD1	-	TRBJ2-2	TGTGCCAGCAGTAACCGGGACAGGGGTACCGGGGAGCTGTTTTTT	CASSNRDRGTGELFF
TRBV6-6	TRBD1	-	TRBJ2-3	TGTGCCAGCAGTTACCCCGGGACAGACACAGATACGCAGTATTTT	CASSYPGTDTDTQYF
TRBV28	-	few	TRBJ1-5	TGTGCCAGCAGTAGGCAAATGTATAGCAATCAGCCCCAGCATTTT	CASSRQMYSNQPQHF
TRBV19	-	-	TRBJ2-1	TGTGCCAGTACCAATCCGGAGGGTGGTCGCAATGAGCAGTTCTTC	CASTNPEGGRNEQFF
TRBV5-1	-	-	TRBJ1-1	TGCGCCAGCAGCTTTGCCGGGACACTGGGGACTGAAGCTTTCTTT	CASSFAGTLGTEAFF
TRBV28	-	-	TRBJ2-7	TGTGCCAGCAGGGGATCGACTACCGGATCCTACGAGCAGTACTTC	CASRGSTTGSYEQYF
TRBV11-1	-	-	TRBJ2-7	TGTGCCAGCAGCTTAAGAGAAGGCATCACCTACGAGCAGTACTTC	CASSLREGITYEQYF
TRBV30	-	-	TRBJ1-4	TGTGCCTGGAGTGTGGGGGTTTACTTGGAAAAACTGTTTTTT	CAWSVGVYLEKLFF
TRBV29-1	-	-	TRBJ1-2	TGCAGCGTTGGGGGTGCAGGGCCCCTAGGGTATGGCTACACCTTC	CSVGGAGPLGYGYTF
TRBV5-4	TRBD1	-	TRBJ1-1	TGTGCCAGCAGCCAAGGACAGGGAAGAGGGACTGAAGCTTTCTTT	CASSQGQGRGTEAFF
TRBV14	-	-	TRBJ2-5	TGTGCCAGCAGTATTATAGGAATGCCGGGTCTAACAGAAGAGACCCAGTACTTC	CASSIIGMPGLTEETQYF
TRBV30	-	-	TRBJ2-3	TGTGCCTGGGGTGACGGACGGCTCGTTGCAGATACGCAGTATTTT	CAWGDGRLVADTQYF
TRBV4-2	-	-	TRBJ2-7	TGTGCCAGCAGCCAAGATTCAAGGGAAGACGACGAGCAGTACTTC	CASSQDSREDDEQYF
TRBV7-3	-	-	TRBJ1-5	TGTGCCAGCAGCTCATATTACAGCGATCAGCCCCAGCATTTT	CASSSYYSDQPQHF
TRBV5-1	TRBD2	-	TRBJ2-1	TGCGCCAGCAGCCCGCTTAGCGGGAATGAGCAGTTCTTC	CASSPLSGNEQFF
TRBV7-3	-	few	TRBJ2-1	TGTGCCAGCAGCTTACGACTAAATTACAATGAGCAGTTCTTC	CASSLRLNYNEQFF
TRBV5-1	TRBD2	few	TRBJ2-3	TGCGCCAGCAGCATTAGCGGGACGGCTACCGCAGATACGCAGTATTTT	CASSISGTATADTQYF
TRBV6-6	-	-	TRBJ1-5	TGTGCCAGCAGCACCGGGACGGCCAGGCCCCAGCATTTT	CASSTGTARPQHF
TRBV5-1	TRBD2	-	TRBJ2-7	TGCGCCAGCAGCTTGGGGGCTAGCGGAACCTACGAGCAGTACTTC	CASSLGASGTYEQYF
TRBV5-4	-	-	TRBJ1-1	TGTGCCAGCAGCCGGGACACACACACTGAAGCTTTCTTT	CASSRDTHTEAFF
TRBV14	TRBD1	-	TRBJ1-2	TGTGCCAGCAGCCACGCCAGGGGGCATGGCTACACCTTC	CASSHARGHGYTF
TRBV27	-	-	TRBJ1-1	TGTGCCAGCAGGTTGGGGAACACTGAAGCTTTCTTT	CASRLGNTEAFF
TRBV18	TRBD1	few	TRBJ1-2	TGTGCCAGCTCACTCGGACAGGGGTTTAACTATGGCTACACCTTC	CASSLGQGFNYGYTF
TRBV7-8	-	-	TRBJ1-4	TGTGCCAGCACCCCTTCCGGGGGCTTAGCTGAAAAACTGTTTTTT	CASTPSGGLAEKLFF
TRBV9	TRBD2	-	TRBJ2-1	TGTGCCAGCAGCTCAAGGACTAGCGGGAGAGTGGGTGAGCAGTTCTTC	CASSSRTSGRVGEQFF
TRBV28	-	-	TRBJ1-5	TGTGCCAGCAGAACAGCTAGCAATCAGCCCCAGCATTTT	CASRTASNQPQHF
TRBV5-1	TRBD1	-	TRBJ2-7	TGCGCCAGCAGCTGGGGGACAGGGGGGGACGAGCAGTACTTC	CASSWGTGGDEQYF